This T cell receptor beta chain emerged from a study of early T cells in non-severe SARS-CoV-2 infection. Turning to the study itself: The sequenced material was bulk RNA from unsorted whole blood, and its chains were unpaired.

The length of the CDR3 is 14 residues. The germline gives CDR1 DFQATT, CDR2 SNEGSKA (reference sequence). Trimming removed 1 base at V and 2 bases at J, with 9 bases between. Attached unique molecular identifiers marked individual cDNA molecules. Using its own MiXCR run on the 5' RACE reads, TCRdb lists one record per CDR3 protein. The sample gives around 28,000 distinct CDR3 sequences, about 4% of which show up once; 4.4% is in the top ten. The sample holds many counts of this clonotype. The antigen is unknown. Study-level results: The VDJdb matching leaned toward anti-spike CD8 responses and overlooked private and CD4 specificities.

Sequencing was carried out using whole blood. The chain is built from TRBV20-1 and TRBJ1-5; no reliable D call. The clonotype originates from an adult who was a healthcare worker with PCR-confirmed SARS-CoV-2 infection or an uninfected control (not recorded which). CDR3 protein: CSARVGLGNQPQHF. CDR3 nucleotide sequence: TGCAGTGCTAGAGTAGGGTTAGGCAATCAGCCCCAGCATTTT.